One sample yielded the 13 T cell receptor beta chains listed below, sequenced in a study of cytomegalovirus exposure and HLA in healthy donors. Primers: 60 Vbeta forward and 13 Jbeta reverse. Clones were read by immunoSEQ multiplex PCR, and TCRdb kept only the in-frame ones, dropping some. The table lists approximately 210,000 clones, around 79% of them singletons. Sequencing was performed on PBMCs. Source of these receptors: a girl aged 10-17 years in good health and CMV-seropositive.

The chain joins TRBV14 to TRBJ2-5, with a tentative D call TRBD1 (6 bases). Per germline, CDR1 SGHDN and CDR2 FVKESK. Trimming took 4 bases from V and 4 from J, leaving 19 bases between them. This CDR3 spans 16 amino acids. In DNA form, the CDR3 reads TGTGCCAGCAGCCCCTCTACACTCACAGGGATAGAGACCCAGTACTTC. Translated, it gives CASSPSTLTGIETQYF.

This sequence joins TRBV7-4 and TRBJ2-7; TRBD2 matches 7 bases. Germline lookup yields CDR1 SGHVT and CDR2 SQSDAQ. This CDR3 comprises 16 residues. The junction had 18 bases not matched to a gene; V was cut back by 1 base and J by 12 bases. CDR3 loop: CASSLELASGGRLVYF. In nucleotides, the CDR3 is TGTGCCAGCAGCTTAGAGCTGGCTAGCGGAGGAAGGCTGGTGTACTTC.

In this sample, this clone turned up once. The rearrangement uses TRBV9 and TRBJ2-1, with D maybe TRBD2 (5 bases). Germline-derived CDR1 and CDR2 are SGDLS and YYNGEE. The CDR3 has 18 residues. V lost 0 bases and J 6 bases, leaving 22 bases between the germline ends. CDR3 residues: CASSVVLGGSEFSNEQFF. CDR3 coding DNA: TGTGCCAGCAGCGTAGTGTTGGGCGGGTCCGAATTTTCCAATGAGCAGTTCTTC.

The chain couples TRBV7-6 to TRBJ1-1, with D tentatively TRBD1 (5 bases). This CDR3 has 15 residues. Per germline, CDR1 SGHVS and CDR2 FNYEAQ. V lost 1 base and J 5 bases, leaving 14 bases between the germline ends. CDR3 region: CASSLVTGAGTEAFF. Here the CDR3 DNA reads TGTGCCAGCAGCTTAGTAACAGGAGCGGGAACTGAAGCTTTCTTT.

J is TRBJ2-7 and V is TRBV6-5; TRBD2 matches at 7 bases. This CDR3 spans 14 amino acids. Trimming at V came to 6 bases and at J to 4 bases, leaving 9 bases not matched to a gene. Germline CDR1 reads MNHEY; CDR2 reads SVGAGI. The CDR3 loop reads CASSVRWGGYEQYF. The CDR3 bases are TGTGCCAGCAGCGTTCGGTGGGGGGGATACGAGCAGTACTTC.

The chain combines TRBV6-5 with TRBJ2-5, with D maybe TRBD2 (6 bases). The germline V and J ends were trimmed by 0 bases and 5 bases, with 13 bases remaining between them. Germline V gene sequence: CDR1 MNHEY, CDR2 SVGAGI. The CDR3 loop spans 15 amino acids. In nucleotides, the CDR3 is TGTGCCAGCAGTTACTCTTTCGGGAGCGGGGAGACCCAGTACTTC. This translates into CASSYSFGSGETQYF.

The gene calls are TRBV10-1 and TRBJ2-4, with D maybe TRBD2 (7 bases). Trimming removed 6 bases at V and 5 bases at J, with 14 bases between. Germline V gene data show CDR1 as WNHNN and CDR2 as SYGVQD (reference sequence). The CDR3 is made up of 14 amino acids. CDR3 nucleotides: TGCGCCAGCAGCGGCGGGGGCTCTCAAAACATTCAGTACTTC. Translated, it gives CASSGGGSQNIQYF.

The V gene is TRBV4-2, the J gene TRBJ2-1; 7 nucleotides align to TRBD2. The CDR3 extends over 14 amino acids. CDR1 and CDR2 (germline): LGHNA, YNFKEQ. V dropped 6 bases and J dropped 10; count of bases not matched to a gene: 12. The CDR3: CASRLLGGSGEQFF. CDR3 DNA sequence: TGTGCCAGCAGACTCCTCGGGGGGTCCGGCGAGCAGTTCTTC.

The V and J genes are TRBV6-5 and TRBJ1-2; 9 nucleotides match TRBD1. The CDR3 length is 13 residues. After removal of 6 bases from V and 8 bases from J, the junction contained 7 bases not matched to a gene. The germline V gene has CDR1 MNHEY and CDR2 SVGAGI. The CDR3 nucleotides read TGTGCCAGCAGCCGGACAGGGGAGGCGGGCTACACCTTC. The encoded protein is CASSRTGEAGYTF.

The J gene is TRBJ1-2, the V gene TRBV5-6; no firm D call. The germline V gene encodes CDR1 SGHDT and CDR2 YYEEEE. Trimming shortened V by 5 bases and J by 2 bases, and 13 bases separated the two germline ends. CDR3 length: 14 amino acids. In DNA, the CDR3 is TGTGCCAGCAGGCTACTCGACAACAACTATGGCTACACCTTC. This encodes CASRLLDNNYGYTF.

This clone was found a few times. The chain combines TRBV6-4 with TRBJ2-1; 10 bases match TRBD2. CDR1 MRHNA and CDR2 SNTAGT come from the germline V gene. Trimming cost V 3 bases and J 7 bases; bases outside gene matches: 9. The CDR3 spans 16 residues. CDR3 protein: CASSEDSGGPRNEQFF. In nucleotides, the CDR3 is TGTGCCAGCAGTGAAGATAGCGGGGGGCCGAGAAATGAGCAGTTCTTC.

The V and J genes are TRBV6-4 and TRBJ2-3; the D is unclear. The CDR3 spans 13 residues. Germline CDR1 is MRHNA and CDR2 is SNTAGT. Trimming removed 0 bases at V and 3 bases at J, with 4 bases between. CDR3 nucleotide sequence: TGTGCCAGCAGTGACTCGGAGACAGATACGCAGTATTTT. As protein: CASSDSETDTQYF.

This chain connects TRBV29-1 to TRBJ2-3, with 9 positions matching TRBD2. After removal of 4 bases from V and 1 base from J, the junction contained 3 bases not matched to a gene. Germline V CDR1 and CDR2: SQVTM, ANQGSEA. The CDR3 totals 14 residues. CDR3 DNA sequence: TGCAGCGTTGGAGCGGGGGGAGGCACAGATACGCAGTATTTT. This codes for CSVGAGGGTDTQYF.